This TCR beta chain derives from a study of cytomegalovirus exposure and HLA in healthy donors. Whole-study findings and limits: An analysis was carried out later, and it reportedly showed fewer N-insertions in an Asian-associated ancestry cluster than the approximately 700-donor mean.

A multiplex PCR was run with 60 Vbeta primers and 13 Jbeta primers. The assay was immunoSEQ multiplex PCR, and TCRdb's table has in-frame clones only and misses some. The sample has around 200,000 clones. Note on this clone: Its antigen is not identified.

Looked up from germline, CDR1 is MGHDK and CDR2 is SYGVNS. Trimming removed 5 bases at V and 2 bases at J, with 12 bases between. The CDR3 runs 15 residues. V gene TRBV25-1 combines with J gene TRBJ2-2; possibly TRBD1 for D (6 bases). Specimen: PBMCs. The source of this sequence is a girl aged 2 to 9 in good health and CMV-seropositive. CDR3 DNA sequence: TGTGCCAGCAGTTTGGAGACAGGCAACACCGGGGAGCTGTTTTTT. Its protein product is CASSLETGNTGELFF.